Listed below are T cell receptor beta chains from one sample, sequenced in a study of shared clonotypes between healthy human individuals. The table came from immunoSEQ multiplex PCR; TCRdb's copy has only in-frame clones and leaves some out. Seen here are approximately 1.9 million clones, 90% to 95% observed once, and the top ten hold over 1.5%. The sequencing sample was made of naive CD8+ T cells from PBMCs. These TCRs come from a man between 18 and 29 years old in good health. Some clones in this sample may be carry-over from other donors' samples. Each CDR3 is given with its conserved first and last residue. A D gene is named only where the DNA matches it firmly. Clone size, where shown, is once, few, many, or a class for clones that have expanded.

d_call	clone_size	v_call	j_call	cdr3_aa	cdr3_nt
TRBD1	.	TRBV5-1	TRBJ2-7	CASSIDRVNPHEQYF	TGCGCCAGCAGTATTGACAGGGTCAATCCCCACGAGCAGTACTTC
TRBD1	.	TRBV7-9	TRBJ2-7	CASSSSGQSIYEQYF	TGTGCCAGCAGCTCTTCGGGACAGTCGATCTACGAGCAGTACTTC
.	.	TRBV7-9	TRBJ2-2	CASSQTGTNTGELFF	TGTGCCAGCAGCCAGACCGGGACTAACACCGGGGAGCTGTTTTTT
.	.	TRBV5-6	TRBJ2-1	CASSPRRVVEQFF	TGTGCCAGCAGTCCGAGAAGGGTCGTTGAGCAGTTCTTC
.	.	TRBV7-3	TRBJ2-1	CASSIHRSSYNEQFF	TGTGCCAGCAGCATCCACAGGAGCTCCTACAATGAGCAGTTCTTC
.	.	TRBV27	TRBJ2-1	CASSQGHEQFF	TGTGCCAGCAGTCAGGGGCATGAGCAGTTCTTC
TRBD1	.	TRBV5-1	TRBJ1-2	CASSLVWGQDNYGYTF	TGCGCCAGCAGCTTGGTTTGGGGACAGGATAACTATGGCTACACCTTC
TRBD1	.	TRBV25-1	TRBJ1-5	CASSGTGDQPQHF	TGTGCCAGCAGTGGGACAGGGGATCAGCCCCAGCATTTT
.	.	TRBV6-4	TRBJ2-2	CASSDQWGTGELFF	TGTGCCAGCAGTGACCAGTGGGGCACCGGGGAGCTGTTTTTT
.	.	TRBV6-9	TRBJ1-1	CASSSWAPTGTEAFF	TGTGCCAGCAGTTCCTGGGCTCCCACGGGGACTGAAGCTTTCTTT
.	.	TRBV19	TRBJ1-2	CASRLDRTWGYTF	TGTGCCAGTAGGCTAGACAGGACCTGGGGCTACACCTTC
TRBD2	.	TRBV27	TRBJ2-7	CASSPERGQIYEQYF	TGTGCCAGCAGTCCCGAGCGGGGGCAGATTTACGAGCAGTACTTC
TRBD2	.	TRBV27	TRBJ2-3	CASSLGLAGGRTDTQYF	TGTGCCAGCAGTTTGGGACTAGCGGGAGGGCGAACAGATACGCAGTATTTT
TRBD2	.	TRBV9	TRBJ2-2	CASSHPSSGSIDTGELFF	TGTGCCAGCAGCCACCCGAGCAGCGGGAGTATCGACACCGGGGAGCTGTTTTTT
TRBD2	.	TRBV5-1	TRBJ2-1	CASSPLAGTSYNEQFF	TGCGCCAGCAGCCCTCTAGCGGGAACCTCCTACAATGAGCAGTTCTTC
TRBD1	.	TRBV7-9	TRBJ2-5	CASSYRDRSQETQYF	TGTGCCAGCAGCTACCGGGACAGGAGCCAAGAGACCCAGTACTTC
.	few	TRBV29-1	TRBJ1-1	CSARIGKPEAFF	TGCAGCGCCCGCATTGGAAAGCCTGAAGCTTTCTTT
TRBD1	.	TRBV27	TRBJ1-1	CASSGGTGGITEAFF	TGTGCCAGCAGTGGAGGGACAGGGGGCATCACTGAAGCTTTCTTT
.	.	TRBV7-9	TRBJ1-1	CASSLGRVLAGTEAFF	TGTGCCAGCAGCTTAGGCAGGGTTCTGGCTGGGACTGAAGCTTTCTTT
TRBD1	.	TRBV7-3	TRBJ1-1	CASSLQGAAEAFF	TGTGCCAGCAGCTTACAGGGGGCCGCTGAAGCTTTCTTT
.	once	TRBV7-9	TRBJ1-4	CASSHLGGEYEKLFF	TGTGCCAGCAGCCACCTCGGGGGGGAGTATGAAAAACTGTTTTTT